This entry lists 31 T cell receptor beta chains sequenced from one sample in a study of circulating and synovial CD4+ cells in juvenile arthritis. The method was immunoSEQ multiplex PCR; TCRdb's version includes in-frame clones alone and lacks a portion of them. This sample has about 33,000 clones, with 90% to 95% found just once. Sequenced sample: CD4+ T cells from blood. These receptors were taken from a human donor with juvenile idiopathic arthritis.

This clone was recorded only once. The CDR3, as DNA: TGTGCCAGCAGCGTAGGGGAGGGGCAATACTCTGGAAACACCATATATTTT. It specifies CASSVGEGQYSGNTIYF. The chain carries TRBV9 and TRBJ1-3; a possible D gene is TRBD1 (5 bases). Trimming left V 0 bases short and J 0 bases short, with 13 bases between. Germline lookup yields CDR1 SGDLS and CDR2 YYNGEE. This CDR3 has 17 residues. The variable domain in full, with the rest retrieved from reference TRBV9 and TRBJ1-3, is DSGVTQTPKHLITATGQRVTLRCSPRSGDLSVYWYQQSLDQGLQFLIQYYNGEERAKGNILERFSAQQFPDLHSELNLSSLELGDSALYFCASSVGEGQYSGNTIYFGEGSWLTVV.

The rearrangement uses TRBV28 and TRBJ2-7; perhaps TRBD1 as D (6 bases). The CDR3 has 14 amino acids. V lost 6 bases and J lost 2, with 14 bases in between. CDR1 and CDR2 from the germline V gene are MDHEN and SYDVKM. CDR3 sequence (DNA): TGTGCCAGCAGACAGATCAGGGGCCCCTACGAGCAGTACTTC. This gives the protein CASRQIRGPYEQYF.

The chain recombines TRBV21-1 with TRBJ1-2; no DNA check was done on the table's D call, TRBD1. TRBV21-1 is annotated as a pseudogene. The length of the CDR3 is 14 residues. CDR3 sequence reads: CASGGGQGGRGYTF. The CDR3, as DNA: TGTGCCAGCGGCGGTGGGCAGGGGGGTAGGGGCTACACCTTC.

The chain uses TRBV10-3 and TRBJ1-4; no definite D call. Germline CDR1 is ENHRY and CDR2 is SYGVKD. This CDR3 comprises 13 residues. The ends were cut back, 4 bases at V and 7 bases at J, with 10 bases in the middle. CDR3 protein: CAISAEGPEKLFF. CDR3 sequence (DNA): TGTGCCATCAGTGCCGAGGGTCCTGAAAAACTGTTTTTT.

The chain has TRBV6-4 and TRBJ2-1; 8 bases map to TRBD2. J gave up 1 base and V 3 bases, and 2 bases lay outside the gene matches. CDR3 size: 15 residues. CDR1 and CDR2 from the germline V gene are MRHNA and SNTAGT. The DNA of the CDR3 is TGTGCCAGCAGTGAGGGCGGGGGGTCCTACAATGAGCAGTTCTTC. This codes for CASSEGGGSYNEQFF.

The V gene is TRBV4-3, the J gene TRBJ2-7, with D perhaps TRBD1 (6 bases). This CDR3 spans 15 amino acids. Germline assignment: CDR1 LGHNA and CDR2 YSLEER. V gave up 3 bases and J gave up 3 bases, with 15 bases separating them. The CDR3 loop is CASSHDASQGYEQYF. The CDR3 region has the DNA TGCGCCAGCAGCCACGACGCATCACAGGGCTACGAGCAGTACTTC.

This clone was picked up one time. The genes are TRBV5-1 and TRBJ2-3; TRBD2 agrees at 7 bases. The CDR3 extends over 12 amino acids. Germline V gene sequence: CDR1 SGHRS, CDR2 YFSETQ. V shed 0 bases, J shed 8 bases, and the junction held 0 bases outside the gene matches. The chain's CDR3 is CASSLGGGTQYF. CDR3 in DNA: TGCGCCAGCAGCTTGGGCGGGGGTACGCAGTATTTT.

The chain uses TRBV5-4 and TRBJ1-2; 8 bases are shared with TRBD1. This CDR3 is built from 14 residues. Germline V CDR1 and CDR2: SGHNT, YYREEE (reference sequence). Trimming removed 1 base from V and 4 bases from J; junction bases left unmatched: 3. CDR3 sequence reads: CASSLSRGLYGYTF. The CDR3 region has the DNA TGTGCCAGCAGCTTGTCCAGGGGGCTCTATGGCTACACCTTC.

This sequence joins TRBV5-4 and TRBJ2-7; perhaps TRBD2 as D (7 bases). CDR1 SGHNT and CDR2 YYREEE come from the germline V gene (reference sequence). This CDR3 is built from 15 residues. The germline V and J ends were trimmed by 3 bases and 0 bases, with 13 bases remaining between them. Here the CDR3 reads CASSWEGGRSYEQYF. In nucleotides, the CDR3 is TGTGCCAGCAGCTGGGAGGGGGGGCGCTCCTACGAGCAGTACTTC.

V usage is TRBV11-1 and J usage is TRBJ2-7, with D possibly being TRBD1 (6 bases). From germline, CDR1 is SGHAT and CDR2 FQDESV (reference sequence). V dropped 0 bases and J dropped 4 bases, with 10 bases sitting between them. This CDR3 region has 14 residues. CDR3 bases: TGTGCCAGCAGCTTAGCGCACAGGGCTTACGAGCAGTACTTC. Translated: CASSLAHRAYEQYF. The variable domain in full, with the rest retrieved from reference TRBV11-1 and TRBJ2-7, is EAEVAQSPRYKITEKSQAVAFWCDPISGHATLYWYRQILGQGPELLVQFQDESVVDDSQLPKDRFSAERLKGVDSTLKIQPAELGDSAMYLCASSLAHRAYEQYFGPGTRLTVT.

V and J are TRBV28 and TRBJ2-1; the match to TRBD1 covers 10 bases. This CDR3 has 15 residues. Germline lookup yields CDR1 MDHEN and CDR2 SYDVKM. The ends lost 6 bases at V and 6 bases at J; junction bases unmatched: 8. CDR3 amino acids: CASRPPGQGINEQFF. The CDR3, as DNA: TGTGCCAGCAGACCGCCGGGACAGGGGATCAATGAGCAGTTCTTC. The variable domain in full, completed from reference TRBV28 and TRBJ2-1, reads DVKVTQSSRYLVKRTGEKVFLECVQDMDHENMFWYRQDPGLGLRLIYFSYDVKMKEKGDIPEGYSVSREKKERFSLILESASTNQTSMYLCASRPPGQGINEQFFGPGTRLTVL.

V is TRBV6-5 and J is TRBJ1-2; possible D gene TRBD1, 6 bases. Per the germline V gene, CDR1 is MNHEY and CDR2 is SVGAGI. This CDR3 has 14 amino acids. The ends were cut back, 4 bases at V and 1 base at J, with 10 bases in the middle. The CDR3 sequence: CASSSQQGNYGYTF. In DNA, the CDR3 is TGTGCCAGCAGTTCCCAACAGGGTAACTATGGCTACACCTTC.

V is TRBV9 and J is TRBJ2-6, with 7 nucleotides matching TRBD1. CDR1 is SGDLS, CDR2 YYNGEE, per germline. V shed 0 bases, J shed 1 base, and the junction held 7 bases outside the gene matches. This CDR3 contains 18 residues. The CDR3 region is CASSVAQGVGSGANVLTF. CDR3 DNA sequence: TGTGCCAGCAGCGTAGCCCAGGGGGTCGGTTCTGGGGCCAACGTCCTGACTTTC.

The chain couples TRBV7-8 to TRBJ1-6; tentatively, D is TRBD1 (5 bases). The germline gives CDR1 SGHVS, CDR2 FQNEAQ. Trimming shortened V by 5 bases and J by 10 bases, and 21 bases separated the two germline ends. This CDR3 spans 16 amino acids. In nucleotides, the CDR3 is TGTGCCAGCAGCCAAGAGTCGAGGACATCGGGCTCACCCCTCCACTTT. It encodes CASSQESRTSGSPLHF. Variable domain in full (rest from reference TRBV7-8 and TRBJ1-6): GAGVSQSPRYKVAKRGQDVALRCDPISGHVSLFWYQQALGQGPEFLTYFQNEAQLDKSGLPSDRFFAERPEGSVSTLKIQRTQQEDSAVYLCASSQESRTSGSPLHFGNGTRLTVT.

About this clone: This likely comes from a read error, as the CDR3 has no conserved phenylalanine or tryptophan at its end. The rearrangement links TRBV4-1 to TRBJ1-5, with a tentative D call TRBD1 (6 bases). The V gene's germline CDR1 is MGHRA and CDR2 YSYEKL. V dropped 3 bases and J dropped 4 bases, with 16 bases sitting between them. The CDR3 contains 16 residues. CDR3 nucleotides: TGCGCCAGCAGCCACCCCGGGAGGGGGAAGAATCAGCCCCAGCATCTT. Its protein product is CASSHPGRGKNQPQHL.

The genes are TRBV28 and TRBJ2-1, with D perhaps TRBD2 (6 bases). The V end lost 6 bases, the J end lost 15 bases, and 15 bases lay between the germline ends. Germline V gene lookup returns CDR1 MDHEN and CDR2 SYDVKM. This CDR3 spans 11 amino acids. The CDR3 reads CASSDVGGTFF. The CDR3, as DNA: TGTGCCAGCAGCGATGTGGGGGGTACGTTCTTC.

A single count supports this clone. The identical CDR3 is also encoded by other nucleotide sequences in the sample. The chain carries TRBV6-6 and TRBJ2-1, with unresolved D. The CDR3 extends over 12 amino acids. Germline CDR1 and CDR2: MNHNY and SVGAGI (reference sequence). V shed 8 bases and J shed 5 bases, with 10 bases lying between them. The CDR3 region has the DNA TGTGCCAGCGTAAACTCGGACAATGAGCAGTTCTTC. Protein product: CASVNSDNEQFF.

J is TRBJ1-2 and V is TRBV7-2; 12 nucleotides match TRBD1. The CDR3 extends over 17 amino acids. V was clipped by 0 bases and J by 8 bases; unmatched bases: 10. Germline CDR1 SGHTA, CDR2 FQGNSA. This CDR3 reads CASSLAFRGQGAGGYTF. CDR3 in DNA: TGTGCCAGCAGCTTAGCGTTCAGGGGACAGGGGGCTGGGGGCTACACCTTC.

This clone was picked up one time. The chain joins TRBV7-9 to TRBJ2-1; D is unresolved. Germline V lookup: CDR1 SEHNR, CDR2 FQNEAQ (reference sequence). The V and J ends lost 4 bases and 10 bases respectively, with 8 bases between them. The CDR3 has 11 amino acids. The CDR3 sequence is CASSSFLEQFF. CDR3 bases: TGTGCCAGCAGCTCCTTCTTAGAGCAGTTCTTC.

The chain combines TRBV25-1 with TRBJ2-7, with a possible D match to TRBD2 (5 bases). V was clipped by 2 bases and J by 6 bases, with 8 bases between them. Germline V lookup: CDR1 MGHDK, CDR2 SYGVNS. The CDR3 is 12 amino acids. In DNA, the CDR3 is TGTGCCAGCAGTGAAACTGGAGGCGAGCAGTACTTC. This sequence encodes CASSETGGEQYF.

The J gene is TRBJ2-4, the V gene TRBV27; 14 nucleotides align to TRBD2. Trimming cost V 5 bases and J 7 bases; bases outside gene matches: 10. Germline V gives CDR1 MNHEY, CDR2 SMNVEV (reference sequence). This CDR3 comprises 17 residues. The CDR3, as DNA: TGTGCCAGCAGTGCCCTGGGACTAGCGGGGGTCGAGAACATTCAGTACTTC. Translating it yields CASSALGLAGVENIQYF.

This sequence joins TRBV6-5 and TRBJ1-3; the D gene is possibly TRBD1 (5 bases). The CDR3 is 14 residues long. Germline V gene data show CDR1 as MNHEY and CDR2 as SVGAGI. V dropped 5 bases and J dropped 4 bases, with 12 bases sitting between them. The CDR3 sequence is CASSAGIIGNTIYF. The CDR3 DNA is TGTGCCAGCAGTGCAGGGATTATAGGAAACACCATATATTTT.

V gene TRBV7-2 combines with J gene TRBJ1-5; no clear D. This CDR3 contains 13 residues. Trimming removed 3 bases from V and 4 bases from J, with 7 bases in between. Germline CDR1 reads SGHTA; CDR2 reads FQGNSA. CDR3 protein: CASSFPPNQPQHF. CDR3 DNA sequence: TGTGCCAGCAGCTTTCCCCCTAATCAGCCCCAGCATTTT.

The CDR3 DNA reads as TGTGCCAGCAGTTTTACTTCCGGGACAGGGGATTCACCCCTCCACTTT. This translates into CASSFTSGTGDSPLHF. The genes are TRBV28 and TRBJ1-6; TRBD1 agrees at 10 bases. Germline loops: CDR1 MDHEN, CDR2 SYDVKM. V dropped 3 bases and J dropped 8; count of bases not matched to a gene: 7. The CDR3 sequence is 16 residues long.

The CDR3 loop reads CASSLEAGGSQPQHF. CDR3 coding DNA: TGTGCCAGCAGCTTAGAGGCAGGGGGCAGTCAGCCCCAGCATTTT. The chain joins TRBV7-9 to TRBJ1-5; TRBD1 agrees at 8 bases. The germline gives CDR1 SEHNR, CDR2 FQNEAQ (reference sequence). The CDR3 has 15 residues. V gave up 1 base and J gave up 6 bases; unmatched junction bases: 5.

CDR3 DNA: TGTGCCAGCAGCCCAGGGACAGGGGATCAGCCCCAGCATTTT. Protein: CASSPGTGDQPQHF. J is TRBJ1-5 and V is TRBV5-4; TRBD1 agrees at 10 bases. The germline gives CDR1 SGHNT, CDR2 YYREEE (reference sequence). There are 14 residues in the CDR3. Unmatched junction bases numbered 3, after V lost 4 bases and J lost 5 bases.

The J gene is TRBJ1-1, the V gene TRBV27; tentatively, D is TRBD1 (5 bases). The CDR3 has 15 residues. The germline CDR1 and CDR2 sequences are MNHEY and SMNVEV (reference sequence). V shed 5 bases and J shed 5 bases, with 18 bases lying between them. The CDR3 loop is CASSPQGGLRTEAFF. The CDR3 bases are TGTGCCAGCAGTCCCCAGGGAGGTCTTCGAACTGAAGCTTTCTTT.

The V call is TRBV19, the J call TRBJ2-5; D not resolved. The J call is uncertain, as TRBJ2-7 better fits the DNA end. This CDR3 is 11 amino acids long. CDR1 and CDR2 (germline): LNHDA, SQIVND (reference sequence). DNA of the CDR3: TGTGCCAGTAGTCTAAATTACGAGCAGTACTTC. Residues: CASSLNYEQYF.

J is TRBJ2-5 and V is TRBV19, with a possible D match to TRBD2 (5 bases). CDR1 and CDR2 (germline): LNHDA, SQIVND (reference sequence). CDR3 length: 14 residues. V lost 2 bases and J 7 bases, leaving 14 bases between the germline ends. In DNA form, the CDR3 reads TGTGCCAGTAGTATATCGGAGGATGTGGGGACCCAGTACTTC. This sequence encodes CASSISEDVGTQYF.

J is TRBJ1-2 and V is TRBV5-4; D unresolved. Germline V CDR1 and CDR2: SGHNT, YYREEE (reference sequence). V lost 4 bases and J 7 bases, leaving 20 bases between the germline ends. The CDR3 runs to 15 residues. The CDR3 reads CASSPMTREFRGYTF. Here the CDR3 DNA reads TGTGCCAGCAGCCCTATGACACGGGAGTTCCGTGGCTACACCTTC.

The gene calls are TRBV18 and TRBJ2-7, with D unresolved. The V end lost 0 bases, the J end lost 5 bases, and 14 bases lay between the germline ends. The germline V gene encodes CDR1 KGHSH and CDR2 LQKENI. This CDR3 spans 15 amino acids. CDR3 region: CASSPPARSGHEQYF. CDR3 coding DNA: TGTGCCAGCTCACCACCCGCTAGATCGGGTCACGAGCAGTACTTC.